The present TCR beta chain was sequenced within a study of shared clonotypes between healthy human individuals. Adult Caucasians living in Nashville, Tennessee made up all of the donors. CCR7-negative CD45RA+ TemRA cells were pooled with CD45RO+ cells for CD8 memory. Study processing details: ImmunoSEQ yielded junction-only sequences lacking quality scores, so filtering differed. The protocol was immunoSEQ multiplex PCR, while the TCRdb copy is restricted to in-frame clones and leaves out a portion. That table supplies the V and J calls and clone size; D and trimming were determined from the DNA. This sample has 98,000 or so clones, with roughly two thirds found just once. Trimming shortened V by 2 bases and J by 5 bases, and 12 bases separated the two germline ends. Germline loops: CDR1 SEHNR, CDR2 FQNEAQ (reference sequence). CDR3 size: 15 residues.

The clonotype originates from a woman aged 25 to 39 in good health. J is TRBJ2-2 and V is TRBV7-9, with D uncertain. The sequenced sample consisted of memory CD8+ T cells sorted from blood. Subset defined: CD45RO+ cells pooled with CCR7-negative TemRA cells. The CDR3 is CASSLLSGLTGELFF. In DNA form, the CDR3 reads TGTGCCAGCAGCTTATTGTCTGGGTTGACCGGGGAGCTGTTTTTT.